The 14 T cell receptor beta chains given below trace back to one sample, sequenced in a study of glioma-infiltrating T cells. Using RNA template, CDR3s of TCR alpha and beta were amplified with iRepertoire arm-PCR. TCRdb independently ran MiXCR on the multiplex PCR reads; one entry per CDR3 protein. The data contain approximately 120,000 distinct CDR3 sequences, approximately 23% of them singletons. Sequencing was carried out using glioma tissue, nonneoplastic brain tissue, or PBMCs (not recorded which). The origin of the receptors is a human donor with low-grade glioma or glioblastoma, undergoing nonglioma brain surgery, or in good health (not recorded which).

This clonotype showed up many times. V and J are TRBV6-6 and TRBJ2-1; D uncertain. With 1 base removed from V and 9 bases from J, the gap between germline ends came to 7 bases. The CDR3 length is 12 residues. Germline values: CDR1 MNHNY, CDR2 SVGAGI (reference sequence). The chain's CDR3 is CASSYLGGEQFF. The CDR3 nucleotides are TGTGCCAGCAGTTACTTGGGCGGTGAGCAGTTCTTC.

This clonotype has ten or more counts. This chain links TRBV20-1 with TRBJ2-1, with TRBD2 matching over 9 bases. Germline CDR1 and CDR2: DFQATT and SNEGSKA (reference sequence). This CDR3 is built from 15 residues. V trimming: 4 bases; J trimming: 9 bases; junction bases outside the gene matches: 13. CDR3 DNA: TGCAGTGCTATCCAAAGCGGGAGGACTACAATTGAGCAGTTCTTC. Amino acids: CSAIQSGRTTIEQFF.

This clonotype has just a few counts. A read error may be the cause here, since a much bigger clone is one base away. J is TRBJ2-7 and V is TRBV7-2; D is undetermined. Germline assignment: CDR1 SGHTA and CDR2 FQGNSA. V lost 5 bases and J lost 0, with 17 bases in between. This CDR3 has 16 amino acids. The CDR3 coding sequence is TGTGCCAGCAGCCCGGGCTCCACGGAGACCTCCTACGAGCAGTACTTC. It specifies CASSPGSTETSYEQYF.

The chain employs TRBV30 and TRBJ2-7; 10 bases match TRBD1. Germline CDR1 reads GTSNPN; CDR2 reads SVGIG (reference sequence). Trimming at V came to 3 bases and at J to 3 bases, leaving 5 bases not matched to a gene. This CDR3 is 14 amino acids long. CDR3 sequence: CAWRRQGAGYEQYF. The DNA of the CDR3 is TGTGCCTGGAGGAGACAGGGGGCGGGCTACGAGCAGTACTTC.

This clonotype came up many times. The CDR3 sequence is CASSLQAKGALGYTF. For the CDR3, the DNA is TGTGCCAGCTCACTACAAGCAAAGGGGGCGCTTGGCTACACCTTC. The chain employs TRBV18 and TRBJ1-2; TRBD1 aligns across 7 bases. The CDR3 contains 15 residues. Trimming removed 4 bases from V and 7 bases from J; junction bases left unmatched: 12. CDR1 is KGHSH and CDR2 is LQKENI in the germline V gene.

This clonotype was observed at least ten times. V gene TRBV15 combines with J gene TRBJ2-4; D perhaps matches TRBD1 (6 bases). CDR3 size: 13 residues. V dropped 9 bases and J dropped 4 bases, with 13 bases sitting between them. CDR1 LNHNV and CDR2 YYDKDF come from the germline V gene (reference sequence). The CDR3 protein is CATTETGKNIQYF. In DNA, the CDR3 is TGTGCCACAACCGAGACAGGAAAAAACATTCAGTACTTC.

In the case of this clonotype: A much larger clone differs by one base, so this may be a read error. The CDR3 sequence is CASRTGTYEQYF. The DNA of the CDR3 is TGTGCCAGCCGCACAGGGACATACGAGCAGTACTTC. The chain is built from TRBV6-5 and TRBJ2-7; D is possibly TRBD1 (6 bases). V was trimmed by 8 bases and J by 4 bases, leaving 12 bases between them. Germline CDR1 MNHEY, CDR2 SVGAGI. The CDR3 extends over 12 amino acids.

This clonotype was counted at least ten times. The V gene is TRBV28, the J gene TRBJ1-5; no clear D gene. Trimming shortened V by 2 bases and J by 2 bases, and 7 bases separated the two germline ends. CDR3 length equals 14 residues. CDR1 MDHEN and CDR2 SYDVKM come from the germline V gene. The CDR3 nucleotides are TGTGCCAGCAGTTTAGGAGGCGGCAATCAGCCCCAGCATTTT. Translated: CASSLGGGNQPQHF.

This clonotype has more than one count but fewer than ten. This rearrangement joins TRBV5-1 to TRBJ2-5, with 11 nucleotides matching TRBD2. Germline trimming cut 1 base from V and 5 bases from J; bases unmatched to any gene: 7. CDR3 size: 16 residues. Germline V gene sequence: CDR1 SGHRS, CDR2 YFSETQ. CDR3 sequence reads: CASSLLGLAVKETQYF. The CDR3 coding sequence is TGCGCCAGCAGCTTGTTGGGACTAGCGGTGAAGGAGACCCAGTACTTC.

To note about this clonotype: Its ends do not fully match the called genes, so a read error is possible. V and J are TRBV7-6 and TRBJ2-1; 10 nucleotides line up with TRBD2. CDR1 and CDR2 (germline): SGHVS, FNYEAQ. The CDR3 length is 17 residues. CDR3 region: CTSSSRLAGRTYNEQFF. CDR3 bases: TGTACCAGCAGCTCCCGACTAGCGGGCCGGACCTACAATGAGCAGTTCTTC.

This clonotype was seen repeatedly, ten times or more. The rearrangement links TRBV20-1 to TRBJ1-1; TRBD1 matches at 12 bases. The CDR3 spans 14 residues. V lost 7 bases and J lost 4; bases outside the gene matches: 7. Per the germline V gene, CDR1 is DFQATT and CDR2 is SNEGSKA (reference sequence). CDR3 loop: CSVGTGGSVTEAFF. The CDR3 DNA reads TGCAGTGTTGGGACAGGGGGCTCGGTCACTGAAGCTTTCTTT.

This clonotype occurred a few times. The V and J genes are TRBV29-1 and TRBJ2-1, with a tentative D call TRBD1 (5 bases). The CDR3 is 13 residues long. Germline assignment: CDR1 SQVTM and CDR2 ANQGSEA. V was clipped by 3 bases and J by 6 bases, with 12 bases between them. CDR3 coding DNA: TGCAGCGTTGATCTGCAGGGCCTCAATGAGCAGTTCTTC. Translating gives CSVDLQGLNEQFF.

This clonotype appeared a single time. This sequence may be a read error, since a much larger clone differs from it by one base. The chain combines TRBV12-3 or TRBV12-4 with TRBJ1-1, with no clear D. This CDR3 is built from 16 residues. The CDR3 reads CASSLRRPGMNTKAFF. CDR3 in DNA: TGTGCCAGCAGTTTAAGGAGACCAGGTATGAACACTAAAGCTTTCTTT.

The chain joins TRBV5-1 to TRBJ2-7; D ambiguous. The ends were cut back, 4 bases at V and 0 bases at J, with 8 bases in the middle. CDR3 length: 13 residues. Germline V CDR1 and CDR2: SGHRS, YFSETQ. The CDR3 nucleotides read TGCGCCAGCAGCCCGACTGACTCCTACGAGCAGTACTTC. Translating gives CASSPTDSYEQYF.